The following is a T cell receptor beta chain sequence with its context. The antigen is not known. CDR1 is SQVTM and CDR2 is ANQGSEA in the germline V gene. Trimming stripped 4 bases from V and 0 bases from J, with 16 bases between. There are 17 residues in the CDR3. This entry is derived from a study of CD8+ T cells in alopecia areata. General observations from the study: On tofacitinib, scalp clonality and expanded CD8+ clones among top 100 fell significantly. One nonresponder makes the tie between baseline CD8+ expansion and response uncertain.

cDNA prepared by RNA extraction and subsequent reverse transcription served as the template for sequencing. Assay: immunoSEQ multiplex PCR; the TCRdb copy retains only in-frame clones and omits some. The sample lists approximately 280,000 clones, more than 45% occurring once. This sample's treatment: oral pan-JAK inhibitor, 5-10 mg twice daily. The material sequenced was CD4+ T cells sorted from blood, taken at week 24, from a patient treated with tofacitinib. This TCR derives from a human donor with alopecia areata. The chain links TRBV29-1 to TRBJ2-6; D is perhaps TRBD1 or TRBD2 (5 bases each). The CDR3 DNA follows: TGCAGCGTTGGGGGGTTCGACCGGAGCTCTGGGGCCAACGTCCTGACTTTC. Residues: CSVGGFDRSSGANVLTF.